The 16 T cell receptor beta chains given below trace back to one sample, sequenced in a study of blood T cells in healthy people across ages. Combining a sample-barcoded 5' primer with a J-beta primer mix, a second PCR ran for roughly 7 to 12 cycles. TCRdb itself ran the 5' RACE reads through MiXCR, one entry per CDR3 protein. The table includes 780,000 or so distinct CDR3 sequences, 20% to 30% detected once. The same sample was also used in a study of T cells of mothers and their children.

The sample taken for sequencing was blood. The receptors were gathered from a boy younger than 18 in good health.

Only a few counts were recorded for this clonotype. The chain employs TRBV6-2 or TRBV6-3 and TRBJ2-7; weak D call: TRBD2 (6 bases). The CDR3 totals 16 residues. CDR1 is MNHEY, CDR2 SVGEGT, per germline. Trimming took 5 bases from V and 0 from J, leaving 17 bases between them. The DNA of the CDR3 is TGTGCCAGCAGTCGACCCACGGGAGAGATCTCCTACGAGCAGTACTTC. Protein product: CASSRPTGEISYEQYF.

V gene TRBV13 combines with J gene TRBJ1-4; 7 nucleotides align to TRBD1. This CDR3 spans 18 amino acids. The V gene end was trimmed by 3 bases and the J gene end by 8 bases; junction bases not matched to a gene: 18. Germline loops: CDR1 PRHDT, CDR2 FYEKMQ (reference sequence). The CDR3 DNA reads TGTGCCAGCAGCTTCCTGGTATACTCCGGGACAGATGGGGAAAAACTGTTTTTT. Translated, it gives CASSFLVYSGTDGEKLFF.

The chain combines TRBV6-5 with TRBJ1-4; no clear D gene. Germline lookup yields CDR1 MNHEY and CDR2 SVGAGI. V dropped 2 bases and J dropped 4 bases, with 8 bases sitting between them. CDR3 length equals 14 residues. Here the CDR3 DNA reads TGTGCCAGCAGTTACGAGGGCGGTAATGAAAAACTGTTTTTT. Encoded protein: CASSYEGGNEKLFF.

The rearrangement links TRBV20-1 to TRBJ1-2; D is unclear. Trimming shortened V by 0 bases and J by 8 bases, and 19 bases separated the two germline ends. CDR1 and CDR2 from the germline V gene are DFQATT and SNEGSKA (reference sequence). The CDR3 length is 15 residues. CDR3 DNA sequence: TGCAGTGCTAGAGATGGGATAGGTCAGCGTTTAGGCTACACCTTC. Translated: CSARDGIGQRLGYTF.

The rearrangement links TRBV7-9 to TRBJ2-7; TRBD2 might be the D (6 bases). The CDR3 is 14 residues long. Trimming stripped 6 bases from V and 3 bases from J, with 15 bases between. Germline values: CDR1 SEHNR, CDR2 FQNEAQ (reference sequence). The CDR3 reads CASRPGTGDYEQYF. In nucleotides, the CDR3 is TGTGCCAGCAGACCCGGGACGGGGGACTACGAGCAGTACTTC.

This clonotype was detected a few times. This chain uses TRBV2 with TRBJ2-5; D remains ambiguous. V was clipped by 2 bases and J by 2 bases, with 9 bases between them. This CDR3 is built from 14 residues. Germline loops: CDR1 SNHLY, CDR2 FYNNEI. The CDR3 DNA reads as TGTGCCAGCAGTGAATGGGCAGCTCAAGAGACCCAGTACTTC. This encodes CASSEWAAQETQYF.

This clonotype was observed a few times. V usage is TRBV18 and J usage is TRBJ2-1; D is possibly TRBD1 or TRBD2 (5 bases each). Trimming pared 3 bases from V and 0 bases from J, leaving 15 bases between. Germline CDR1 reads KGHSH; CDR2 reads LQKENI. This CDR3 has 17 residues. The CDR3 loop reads CASSPAGAVSSYNEQFF. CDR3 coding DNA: TGTGCCAGCTCACCGGCCGGGGCTGTGAGCTCCTACAATGAGCAGTTCTTC.

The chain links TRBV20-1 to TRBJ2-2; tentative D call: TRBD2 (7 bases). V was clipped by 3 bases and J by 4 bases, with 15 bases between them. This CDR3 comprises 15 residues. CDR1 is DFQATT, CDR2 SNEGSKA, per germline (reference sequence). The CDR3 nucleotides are TGCAGTGCTAGGGGGGGGTCAGGGGTCACCGGGGAGCTGTTTTTT. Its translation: CSARGGSGVTGELFF.

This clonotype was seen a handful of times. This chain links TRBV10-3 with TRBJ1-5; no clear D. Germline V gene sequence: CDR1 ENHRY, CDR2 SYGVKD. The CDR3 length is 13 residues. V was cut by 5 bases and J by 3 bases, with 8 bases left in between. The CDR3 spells CAISTLHNQPQHF. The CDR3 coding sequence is TGTGCCATCAGTACATTACACAATCAGCCCCAGCATTTT.

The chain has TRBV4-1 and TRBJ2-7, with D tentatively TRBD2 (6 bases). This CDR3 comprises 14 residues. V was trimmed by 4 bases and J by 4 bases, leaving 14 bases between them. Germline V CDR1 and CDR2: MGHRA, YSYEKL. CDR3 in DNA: TGCGCCAGCAGCCCAGTGGGACTTACTTACGAGCAGTACTTC. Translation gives CASSPVGLTYEQYF.

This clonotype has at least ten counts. The CDR3 DNA sequence: TGTGCCAGCAGCGTAGGATACGCAGACAATCAGCCCCAGCATTTT. Translated: CASSVGYADNQPQHF. The V and J genes are TRBV9 and TRBJ1-5; no reliable D call. Germline lookup yields CDR1 SGDLS and CDR2 YYNGEE. Trimming took off 0 bases at V and 3 bases at J, with 10 bases between the two ends. This CDR3 has 15 amino acids.

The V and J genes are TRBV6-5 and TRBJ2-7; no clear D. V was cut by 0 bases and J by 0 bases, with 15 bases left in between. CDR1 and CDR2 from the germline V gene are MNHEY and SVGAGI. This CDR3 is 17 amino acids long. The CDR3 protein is CASSYSSKAASSYEQYF. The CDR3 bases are TGTGCCAGCAGTTACTCGAGTAAGGCAGCGAGCTCCTACGAGCAGTACTTC.

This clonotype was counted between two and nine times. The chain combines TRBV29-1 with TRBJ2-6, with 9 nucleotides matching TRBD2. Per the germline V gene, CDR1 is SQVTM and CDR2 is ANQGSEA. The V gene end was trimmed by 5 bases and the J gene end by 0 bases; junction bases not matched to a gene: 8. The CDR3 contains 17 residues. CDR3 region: CSVYLAGSSSGANVLTF. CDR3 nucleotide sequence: TGCAGCGTTTACCTAGCGGGGTCTAGCTCTGGGGCCAACGTCCTGACTTTC.

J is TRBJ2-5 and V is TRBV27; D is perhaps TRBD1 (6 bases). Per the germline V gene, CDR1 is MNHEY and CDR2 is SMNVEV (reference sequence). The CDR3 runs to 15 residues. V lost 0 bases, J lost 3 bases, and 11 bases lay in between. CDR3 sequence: CASSLSWGPKETQYF. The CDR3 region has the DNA TGTGCCAGCAGTTTATCATGGGGGCCTAAAGAGACCCAGTACTTC.

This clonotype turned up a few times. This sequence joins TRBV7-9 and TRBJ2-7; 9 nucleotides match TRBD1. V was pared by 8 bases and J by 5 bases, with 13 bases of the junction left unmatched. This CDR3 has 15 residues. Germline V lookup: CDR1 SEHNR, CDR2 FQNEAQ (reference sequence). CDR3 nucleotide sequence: TGTGCCAGCTCCCTCCAAGGACAGGGGTTAAACGAGCAGTACTTC. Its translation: CASSLQGQGLNEQYF.

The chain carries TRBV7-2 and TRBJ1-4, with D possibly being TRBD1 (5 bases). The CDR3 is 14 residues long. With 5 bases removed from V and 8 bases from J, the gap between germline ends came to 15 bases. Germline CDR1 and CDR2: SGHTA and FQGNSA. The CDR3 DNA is TGTGCCAGCAGCCCCAGGGATCCGGAAGAAAAACTGTTTTTT. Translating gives CASSPRDPEEKLFF.